This T cell receptor (beta chain) appears in the sequencing data of a study of T cell repertoires in cytomegalovirus infection. The CDR3 runs 16 residues. Germline assignment: CDR1 KGHSH and CDR2 LQKENI. V was clipped by 4 bases and J by 1 base, with 16 bases between them. One entry per CDR3 protein, called by TCRdb with MiXCR from the reads. The table lists hundreds of thousands of distinct CDR3 sequences, roughly a tenth of them singletons. Material for sequencing was PBMCs. The chain recombines TRBV18 with TRBJ2-5; D might be TRBD2 (5 bases). The TCR was taken from a human donor in good health (CMV status not recorded). Some clones in this sample may be carry-over from other donors' samples. The CDR3 region is CASSRDEGGGQETQYF. CDR3 DNA: TGTGCCAGCTCACGCGACGAGGGCGGCGGCCAAGAGACCCAGTACTTC.